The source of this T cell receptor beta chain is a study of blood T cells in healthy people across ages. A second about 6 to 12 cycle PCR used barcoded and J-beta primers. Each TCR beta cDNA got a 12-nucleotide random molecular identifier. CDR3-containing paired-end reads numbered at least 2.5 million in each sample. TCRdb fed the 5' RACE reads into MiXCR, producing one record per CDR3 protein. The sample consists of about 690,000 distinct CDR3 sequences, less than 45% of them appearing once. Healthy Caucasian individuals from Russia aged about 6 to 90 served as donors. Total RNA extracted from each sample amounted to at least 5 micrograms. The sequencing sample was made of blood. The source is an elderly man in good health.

CDR3 residues: CASTPRGADYTGELFF. In nucleotides, the CDR3 is TGTGCCAGCACCCCGAGGGGGGCGGACTACACCGGGGAGCTGTTTTTT. V and J are TRBV7-2 and TRBJ2-2; D could derive from TRBD1 or TRBD2 (6 bases each). V was clipped by 7 bases and J by 3 bases, with 18 bases between them. The CDR3 sequence is 16 residues long. Germline V gene sequence: CDR1 SGHTA, CDR2 FQGNSA.